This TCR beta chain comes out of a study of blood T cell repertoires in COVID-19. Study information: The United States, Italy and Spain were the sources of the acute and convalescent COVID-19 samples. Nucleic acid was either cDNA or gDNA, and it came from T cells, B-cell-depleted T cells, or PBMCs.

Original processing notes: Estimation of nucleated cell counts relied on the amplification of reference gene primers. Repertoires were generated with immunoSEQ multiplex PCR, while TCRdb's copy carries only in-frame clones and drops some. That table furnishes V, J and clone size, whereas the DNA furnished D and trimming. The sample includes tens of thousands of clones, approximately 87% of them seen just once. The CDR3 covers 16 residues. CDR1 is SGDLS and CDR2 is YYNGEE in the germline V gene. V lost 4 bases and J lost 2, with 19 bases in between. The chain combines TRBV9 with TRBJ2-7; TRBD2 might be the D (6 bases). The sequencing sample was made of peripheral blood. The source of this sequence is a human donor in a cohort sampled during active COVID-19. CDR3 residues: CASSPPSLLATYEQYF. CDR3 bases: TGTGCCAGCAGCCCCCCTTCCCTTCTAGCGACCTACGAGCAGTACTTC.